Listed below are T cell receptor beta chains from one sample, sequenced in a study. TCRdb re-derived calls from the RT-PCR reads in MiXCR, one entry per CDR3 protein. In the table there are about 680,000 distinct CDR3 sequences, approximately 15% of which are singletons. The sequenced material came from memory CD4+ T cells from blood. These receptors were collected from a female donor in good health, serving as a healthy control. The CDR3 runs from the conserved cysteine through the conserved F or W. D genes are given only for firm matches. Where a row states a size, it is once, few, many or the class of an expanded clone; other rows omit it.

v_gene,j_gene,d_gene,abundance,CDR3nt,CDR3aa
TRBV7-2,TRBJ2-7,NA,few,TGTGCCAGCAGCCCCCGACAAGTCCCCGAGCAGTACTTC,CASSPRQVPEQYF
TRBV27,TRBJ1-2,NA,NA,TGTGCCAGCATGGCGCGCCCCTCAGTAAGTGGCTACACCTTC,CASMARPSVSGYTF
TRBV12-3/TRBV12-4,TRBJ1-5,NA,few,TGTGCCAGCAGTTTGGGGACGGACGGACAGCCCCAGCATTTT,CASSLGTDGQPQHF
TRBV5-1,TRBJ2-1,TRBD2,NA,TGCGCCAGCAGCATCGGACTAGCGGTGGCCTACAATGAGCAGTTCTTC,CASSIGLAVAYNEQFF
TRBV12-3/TRBV12-4,TRBJ2-1,NA,many,TGTGCCAGCAGTTCTGGATACAATGAGCAGTTCTTC,CASSSGYNEQFF
TRBV20-1,TRBJ2-5,TRBD2,many,TGCAGTGCCGCCCCGGGACTAGTGGGGATAGGGACCCAGTACTTC,CSAAPGLVGIGTQYF
TRBV20-1,TRBJ2-1,NA,few,TGCAGTGCTAGCTGGGGGAACGGCAATGAGCAGTTCTTC,CSASWGNGNEQFF
TRBV9,TRBJ2-7,TRBD1,many,TGTGCCAGCAGTCGGACAGGGGTAGGCCACGAGCAGTACTTC,CASSRTGVGHEQYF
TRBV7-2,TRBJ1-5,NA,NA,TGTGCCAGCGGGGCCTACCATCAGCCCCAGCATTTT,CASGAYHQPQHF
TRBV29-1,TRBJ2-3,NA,NA,TGCAGCGTCCTTAAAACAGGGACAAGCACAGATACGCAGTATTTT,CSVLKTGTSTDTQYF
TRBV5-8,TRBJ2-7,NA,many,TGTGCCAGCACCCCAATCGGGTTCATCGAGCAGTACTTC,CASTPIGFIEQYF
TRBV29-1,TRBJ2-3,TRBD2,NA,TGCAGCGTAGCCGGGAGGTTGACAGATACGCAGTATTTT,CSVAGRLTDTQYF
TRBV15,TRBJ2-3,NA,many,TGTGCCACCAGCAGCCTAGCCCGACGGGTCCCAGATACGCAGTATTTT,CATSSLARRVPDTQYF
TRBV5-1,TRBJ2-1,TRBD2,NA,TGCGCCAGCAGCATGGAGGGAGGACTAGCGGGGTACAATGAGCAGTTCTTC,CASSMEGGLAGYNEQFF
TRBV5-1,TRBJ1-4,NA,few,TGCGCCAGCAGCTTGGCACAGGGTGGAGAAAAACTGTTTTTT,CASSLAQGGEKLFF
TRBV6-5,TRBJ1-1,TRBD1,few,TGTGCCAGCAGTCCCTGGACAGGGAGTGGGGCGACTGAAGCTTTCTTT,CASSPWTGSGATEAFF
TRBV12-3/TRBV12-4,TRBJ2-4,NA,few,TGTGCCAGCAGTTCCGTGGGAGGAAACATTCAGTACTTC,CASSSVGGNIQYF
TRBV7-2,TRBJ2-1,TRBD2,few,TGTGCCAGCAGCTTAGACAGTCTAGCGGGAGGATATGAGCAGTTCTTC,CASSLDSLAGGYEQFF
TRBV6-2/TRBV6-3,TRBJ2-7,NA,NA,TGTGCCAGCCGGAAGGCCTACGAGCAGTACTTC,CASRKAYEQYF
TRBV7-2,TRBJ2-3,TRBD2,NA,TGTGCCAGCAGCGCTAACGGACTAGCGGCAGATACGCAGTATTTT,CASSANGLAADTQYF
TRBV11-1,TRBJ2-2,NA,NA,TGTGCCAGCAGCTTAGACTACCTGAACACCGGGGAGCTGTTTTTT,CASSLDYLNTGELFF
TRBV20-1,TRBJ1-5,NA,few,TGCAGTGCTACGACGAGGACAGGCAATCAGCCCCAGCATTTT,CSATTRTGNQPQHF
TRBV7-2,TRBJ1-4,NA,NA,TGTGCCAGCAGCTTAGCGGCAGGGCATAATGAAAAACTGTTTTTT,CASSLAAGHNEKLFF
TRBV11-1,TRBJ2-5,NA,few,TGTGCCAGCAGCTCCCCGGGGACCACCTCCCAGACCCAGTACTTC,CASSSPGTTSQTQYF
TRBV12-3/TRBV12-4,TRBJ2-7,NA,many,TGTGCCAGCAAAACTTCCTACGAGCAGTACTTC,CASKTSYEQYF
TRBV5-1,TRBJ1-1,NA,NA,TGCGCCAGCAGCTTGTGGGGAAGGTGGACTGAAGCTTTCTTT,CASSLWGRWTEAFF
TRBV11-3,TRBJ2-3,NA,NA,TGTGCCAGCAGCGTCCGAGCTGGGAGTACAGATACGCAGTATTTT,CASSVRAGSTDTQYF
TRBV5-1,TRBJ1-1,NA,NA,TGCGCCAGCAGCCAACAGCCAACGAACACTGAAGCTTTCTTT,CASSQQPTNTEAFF
TRBV7-2,TRBJ1-1,NA,NA,TGTGCCAGCAGCCGCGGGGGGGGCAGGCTATCTCTGGAAGCTTTCTTT,CASSRGGGRLSLEAFF
TRBV7-9,TRBJ1-2,TRBD1,few,TGTGCCAGCAGCCGGACAGGGGACACCCTATATGGCTACACCTTC,CASSRTGDTLYGYTF
TRBV18,TRBJ2-5,NA,NA,TGTGCCACCCAACTCCAGGGGCAGTACCAAGAGACCCAGTACTTC,CATQLQGQYQETQYF
TRBV28,TRBJ1-1,NA,few,TGTGCCAGCAGTCTCCGGGACACCCGTGTAGCTTTCTTT,CASSLRDTRVAFF
TRBV4-2,TRBJ2-2,NA,many,TGTGCCAGCAGCACACAATATACAACGGGCGGGGAGCTGTTTTTT,CASSTQYTTGGELFF
TRBV7-2,TRBJ2-2,TRBD1,NA,TGTGCCAGCAGCTCCCAACAGGGGTCCGGGGAGCTGTTTTTT,CASSSQQGSGELFF
TRBV6-1,TRBJ2-7,NA,many,TGTGCCAGCACAGCCAGAGAGGCCTACGAGCAGTACTTC,CASTAREAYEQYF
TRBV5-1,TRBJ1-2,NA,NA,TGCGCCAGCAGCTTGTACAGGGACTATGGCTACACCTTC,CASSLYRDYGYTF
TRBV9,TRBJ2-3,TRBD2,once,TGTGCCAGCAGCGTAGCTACTAGCGGGAGGACGGAAGATACGCAGTATTTT,CASSVATSGRTEDTQYF
TRBV2,TRBJ1-1,NA,few,TGTGCCAGCAGTGAAGCTGGGGAGAACACTGAAGCTTTCTTT,CASSEAGENTEAFF
TRBV7-9,TRBJ2-2,TRBD2,few,TGTGCCAGCAGCCCTCGCGGGCTAGCGGGAGGCACCGGGGAGCTGTTTTTT,CASSPRGLAGGTGELFF
TRBV20-1,TRBJ2-5,TRBD2,NA,TGCAGTGCCCTGACTAGCTTTGAGACCCAGTACTTC,CSALTSFETQYF
TRBV5-1,TRBJ1-4,TRBD1,few,TGCGCCAGCAGCTTGGGCGACAGGGCCGGGAATGAAAAACTGTTTTTT,CASSLGDRAGNEKLFF
TRBV12-3/TRBV12-4,TRBJ1-1,TRBD1,few,TGTGCCAGCAGTTTAGACAGGGGTTTTTGGAACACTGAAGCTTTCTTT,CASSLDRGFWNTEAFF
TRBV20-1,TRBJ1-5,NA,many,TGCAGTGCTAGATCCTGGAATCAGCCCCAGCATTTT,CSARSWNQPQHF
TRBV7-2,TRBJ2-7,NA,few,TGTGCCAGCAGCTTAGGGCTAGCGAGGAGCTCCTACGAGCAGTACTTC,CASSLGLARSSYEQYF
TRBV9,TRBJ2-5,NA,NA,TGTGCCAGCAGCCCCCATTTTACAGGCCAAGAGACCCAGTACTTC,CASSPHFTGQETQYF